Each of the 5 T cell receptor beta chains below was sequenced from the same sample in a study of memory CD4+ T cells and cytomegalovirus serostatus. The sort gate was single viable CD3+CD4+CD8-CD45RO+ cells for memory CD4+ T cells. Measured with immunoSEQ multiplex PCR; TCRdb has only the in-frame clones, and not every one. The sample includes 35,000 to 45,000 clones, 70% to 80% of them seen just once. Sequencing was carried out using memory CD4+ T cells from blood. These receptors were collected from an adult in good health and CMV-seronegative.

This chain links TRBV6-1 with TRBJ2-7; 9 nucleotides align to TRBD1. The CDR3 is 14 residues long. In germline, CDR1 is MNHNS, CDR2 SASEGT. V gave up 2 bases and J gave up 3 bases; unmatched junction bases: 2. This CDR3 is CASSERTGDYEQYF. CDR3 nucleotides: TGTGCCAGCAGTGAACGGACAGGGGACTACGAGCAGTACTTC.

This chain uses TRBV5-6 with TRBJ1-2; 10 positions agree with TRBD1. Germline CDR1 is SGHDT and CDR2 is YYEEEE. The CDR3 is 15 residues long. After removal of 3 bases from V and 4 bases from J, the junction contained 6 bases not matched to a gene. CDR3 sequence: CASSYHRDRGYGYTF. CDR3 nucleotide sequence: TGTGCCAGCAGCTACCATCGGGACAGGGGCTATGGCTACACCTTC.

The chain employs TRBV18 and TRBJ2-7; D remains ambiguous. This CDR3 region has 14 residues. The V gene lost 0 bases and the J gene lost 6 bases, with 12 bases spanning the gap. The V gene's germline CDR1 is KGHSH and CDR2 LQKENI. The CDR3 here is CASSPPSGLLEQYF. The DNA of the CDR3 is TGTGCCAGCTCACCACCTTCCGGGCTGCTCGAGCAGTACTTC. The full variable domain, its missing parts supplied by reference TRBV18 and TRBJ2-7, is NAGVMQNPRHLVRRRGQEARLRCSPMKGHSHVYWYRQLPEEGLKFMVYLQKENIIDESGMPKERFSAEFPKEGPSILRIQQVVRGDSAAYFCASSPPSGLLEQYFGPGTRLTVT.

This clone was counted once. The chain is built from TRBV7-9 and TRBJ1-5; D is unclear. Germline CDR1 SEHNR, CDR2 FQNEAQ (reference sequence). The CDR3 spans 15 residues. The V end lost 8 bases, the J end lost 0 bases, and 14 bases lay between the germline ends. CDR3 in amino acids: CASSGVGDSNQPQHF. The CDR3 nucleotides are TGTGCCAGCTCCGGAGTCGGCGATAGCAATCAGCCCCAGCATTTT.

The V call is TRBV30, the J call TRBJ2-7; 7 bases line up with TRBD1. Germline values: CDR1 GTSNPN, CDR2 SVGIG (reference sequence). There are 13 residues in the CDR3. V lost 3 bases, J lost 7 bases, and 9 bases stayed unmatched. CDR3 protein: CAWRTGLSGEQYF. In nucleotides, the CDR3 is TGTGCCTGGAGGACAGGGCTCTCGGGGGAGCAGTACTTC.